This TCR beta chain was obtained from a study of T cell responses to AZD1222 COVID-19 vaccine. To note about this clone: Its antigen is as yet unknown.

Sequenced by immunoSEQ multiplex PCR; TCRdb stores in-frame clones only, minus some. The table shows about 120,000 clones, with 88% occurring only once. Study-wide results and caveats: The sample set comprised mostly white British donors with more females, and clonal diversity was possibly underestimated. Vaccine-associated CD4 TCRs spanned spike, dominant at 160-218 and 743-854. Sampling captured repertoires only after the peak T cell response.

Specimen: peripheral blood, collected on day 0 of AZD1222 vaccination. The clonotype comes from an adult in good health.

The CDR3 DNA follows: TGTGCCAGCAGCTTGGGAGGAGGGGGTATAGCTAACTATGGCTACACCTTC. Translation gives CASSLGGGGIANYGYTF. The rearrangement links TRBV5-5 to TRBJ1-2, with a possible D match to TRBD1 (6 bases). The V gene lost 0 bases and the J gene lost 0 bases, with 15 bases spanning the gap. The CDR3 is 17 amino acids. Germline V CDR1 and CDR2: SGHKS, YYEKEE (reference sequence).